Presented here are 25 T cell receptor beta chains from one specimen sequenced in a study of PD-1 blockade in classical Hodgkin lymphoma. TCRdb's copy holds only in-frame clones and misses some; the assay was immunoSEQ multiplex PCR. Among roughly 10,000 clones listed, around 84% were seen once. Time point denoted: newly diagnosed, previously untreated cHL patient sample. It was by magnetic negative selection that CD8+ T cells were isolated from thawed PBMCs. The source material was CD8+ T cells from blood. These receptors were taken from a human donor with classical Hodgkin lymphoma.

The chain has TRBV4-3 and TRBJ1-4, with D perhaps matching TRBD1 (5 bases). The CDR3 spans 16 residues. CDR1 is LGHNA, CDR2 YSLEER, per germline. V lost 0 bases and J lost 8, with 16 bases in between. CDR3 residues: CASSQESGTGPEKLFF. Written as DNA, the CDR3 is TGCGCCAGCAGCCAAGAATCTGGGACCGGCCCCGAAAAACTGTTTTTT.

This chain joins TRBV10-2 and TRBJ2-2; TRBD2 aligns across 7 bases. Germline values: CDR1 WSHSY, CDR2 SAAADI. CDR3 length: 13 amino acids. Unmatched junction bases numbered 5, after V lost 7 bases and J lost 6 bases. DNA for the CDR3: TGCGCCAGCATGGGAGGGGTCCCCGGGGAGCTGTTTTTT. Translation gives CASMGGVPGELFF.

The chain has TRBV6-1 and TRBJ2-7, with 9 bases that match TRBD1. This CDR3 is built from 17 residues. Germline V gene data show CDR1 as MNHNS and CDR2 as SASEGT. Trimming cost V 2 bases and J 1 base; bases outside gene matches: 9. CDR3 bases: TGTGCCAGCAGTGAACGAAGACAGGGGGGGAGGTCCTACGAGCAGTACTTC. Amino acid sequence: CASSERRQGGRSYEQYF.

The V call is TRBV5-1, the J call TRBJ1-5; 7 bases agree with TRBD1. Per the germline V gene, CDR1 is SGHRS and CDR2 is YFSETQ. V lost 0 bases to trimming and J lost 0 bases; unmatched junction nucleotides: 6. The CDR3 length is 17 residues. CDR3 amino acids: CASSLGDSTYSNQPQHF. DNA for the CDR3: TGCGCCAGCAGCTTGGGGGACAGCACATATAGCAATCAGCCCCAGCATTTT.

In its sample, this clone was seen once. CDR3 nucleotides: TGCAGCGTTGAAGATCGTTTATCAGGAAGCACTGAAGCTTTCTTT. Its protein product is CSVEDRLSGSTEAFF. This rearrangement joins TRBV29-1 to TRBJ1-1; D unclear. The CDR3 is 15 residues long. The ends were cut back, 0 bases at V and 4 bases at J, with 15 bases in the middle. Germline V gene sequence: CDR1 SQVTM, CDR2 ANQGSEA.

The gene calls are TRBV6-1 and TRBJ2-7; perhaps TRBD2 as D (5 bases). Germline V gene data show CDR1 as MNHNS and CDR2 as SASEGT. Trimming cost V 6 bases and J 9 bases, with 15 bases left between them. The CDR3 runs 12 residues. The CDR3 DNA follows: TGTGCCAGCAGCTTATCCCCCCGGGGGCAGTACTTC. Translation: CASSLSPRGQYF.

The rearrangement links TRBV5-5 to TRBJ2-3, with 8 bases identical to TRBD2. Germline V CDR1 and CDR2: SGHKS, YYEKEE (reference sequence). Trimming removed 4 bases from V and 3 bases from J; junction bases left unmatched: 7. The CDR3 is made up of 15 amino acids. DNA for the CDR3: TGTGCCAGCAGCCTGAGGACTAGCCGGACAGATACGCAGTATTTT. Translation gives CASSLRTSRTDTQYF.

This clone has only one observation. The chain is built from TRBV4-3 and TRBJ2-2; 8 bases match TRBD2. CDR3 length equals 19 residues. CDR1 and CDR2 (germline): LGHNA, YSLEER. J was trimmed by 4 bases and V by 0 bases; bases with no gene match: 13. The CDR3 is CASSQEVFSGLAGTGELFF. CDR3 nucleotide sequence: TGCGCCAGCAGCCAAGAAGTTTTCTCCGGACTAGCTGGCACCGGGGAGCTGTTTTTT.

This rearrangement joins TRBV7-9 to TRBJ2-6, with no clear D. This CDR3 has 16 amino acids. V dropped 5 bases and J dropped 0 bases, with 11 bases sitting between them. Germline CDR1 SEHNR, CDR2 FQNEAQ (reference sequence). The CDR3 bases are TGTGCCAGCAGCCCTCGACGCGTCTCTGGGGCCAACGTCCTGACTTTC. It specifies CASSPRRVSGANVLTF.

The chain uses TRBV7-9 and TRBJ1-2; 9 nucleotides line up with TRBD1. Germline V gene sequence: CDR1 SEHNR, CDR2 FQNEAQ (reference sequence). The V segment lost 5 bases and the J segment 4 bases; nucleotides outside the gene matches: 11. The CDR3 is 16 amino acids. The DNA for the CDR3 is TGTGCCAGCAGCGAGCCGGGACAGGGATCCATCTATGGCTACACCTTC. It codes for CASSEPGQGSIYGYTF.

This chain uses TRBV4-1 with TRBJ1-5; possibly TRBD1 for D (5 bases). The CDR3 extends over 17 amino acids. Germline CDR1 is MGHRA and CDR2 is YSYEKL. The ends were cut back, 1 base at V and 3 bases at J, with 16 bases in the middle. The CDR3 DNA sequence: TGCGCCAGCAGCCAAGGAGGTAACAGGTTCATCAATCAGCCCCAGCATTTT. It translates to CASSQGGNRFINQPQHF.

J is TRBJ1-2 and V is TRBV2; 9 bases map to TRBD1. The germline V gene encodes CDR1 SNHLY and CDR2 FYNNEI. The CDR3 contains 14 residues. J lost 4 bases, V lost 3 bases, and 3 bases had no gene match. The CDR3 region has the DNA TGTGCCAGCAGTGAGGACAGGGGAACCTATGGCTACACCTTC. Its translation: CASSEDRGTYGYTF. Complete variable domain (other parts from reference TRBV2 and TRBJ1-2): EPEVTQTPSHQVTQMGQEVILRCVPISNHLYFYWYRQILGQKVEFLVSFYNNEISEKSEIFDDQFSVERPDGSNFTLKIRSTKLEDSAMYFCASSEDRGTYGYTFGSGTRLTVV.

The chain combines TRBV16 with TRBJ2-1, with a tentative D call TRBD1 (5 bases). V was pared by 0 bases and J by 3 bases, with 12 bases between. The germline V gene encodes CDR1 KGHSY and CDR2 FQNENV. The CDR3 totals 16 residues. CDR3 region: CASSQSTGEYYNEQFF. The DNA of the CDR3 is TGTGCCAGCAGCCAATCCACAGGAGAATACTACAATGAGCAGTTCTTC.

The chain carries TRBV2 and TRBJ2-5; D ambiguous. With 8 bases removed from V and 4 bases from J, the gap between germline ends came to 11 bases. Germline loops: CDR1 SNHLY, CDR2 FYNNEI. CDR3 length equals 12 residues. CDR3 sequence (DNA): TGTGCCAGCCGTACCCTCGGAGAGACCCAGTACTTC. Its protein is CASRTLGETQYF.

The V and J genes are TRBV6-5 and TRBJ2-1, with a tentative D call TRBD1 (6 bases). The CDR3 consists of 14 residues. Germline loops: CDR1 MNHEY, CDR2 SVGAGI. Trimming took off 7 bases at V and 1 base at J, with 11 bases between the two ends. Here the CDR3 DNA reads TGTGCCAGCAAATTACAGGGTTCCTACAATGAGCAGTTCTTC. Translation gives CASKLQGSYNEQFF.

CDR3 nucleotide sequence: TGTGCCATCAGTGAGTCCCGGACAGGGGGCGTTGGGGCCAACGTCCTGACTTTC. Amino acid sequence: CAISESRTGGVGANVLTF. The V and J genes are TRBV10-3 and TRBJ2-6; TRBD1 aligns across 11 bases. Germline loops: CDR1 ENHRY, CDR2 SYGVKD. Unmatched junction bases numbered 4, after V lost 0 bases and J lost 3 bases. This CDR3 spans 18 amino acids.

DNA for the CDR3: TGCGCCAGCAGCCAAGACGCCACAGCCTACGAGCAGTACTTC. Translated: CASSQDATAYEQYF. This chain connects TRBV4-3 to TRBJ2-5; unclear D gene. The DNA matches TRBJ2-7 better at its end, which makes the J call doubtful. Germline CDR1 reads LGHNA; CDR2 reads YSLEER. The CDR3 covers 14 residues.

V and J are TRBV4-1 and TRBJ1-1, with a weak D call TRBD1 (6 bases). The CDR3 has 16 amino acids. The V and J ends lost 4 bases and 1 base respectively, with 16 bases between them. CDR1 and CDR2 (germline): MGHRA, YSYEKL. CDR3 loop: CASSPQSGQSNTEAFF. The CDR3 DNA reads as TGCGCCAGCAGCCCGCAATCTGGACAGTCGAACACTGAAGCTTTCTTT.

The chain combines TRBV4-1 with TRBJ2-7; unclear D gene. Germline V gives CDR1 MGHRA, CDR2 YSYEKL. This CDR3 is 15 amino acids long. Trimming left V 0 bases short and J 4 bases short, with 13 bases between. The CDR3 region is CASSQEGSVGYEQYF. The CDR3 DNA is TGCGCCAGCAGCCAAGAAGGTTCGGTGGGGTACGAGCAGTACTTC.

Judged by abundance, this clone is medium-sized. V gene TRBV5-4 combines with J gene TRBJ1-6; TRBD1 matches 7 bases. Germline assignment: CDR1 SGHNT and CDR2 YYREEE (reference sequence). The trim removed 1 base at V and 10 bases at J, leaving 5 bases unmatched. The CDR3 is 14 residues long. The CDR3 DNA reads as TGTGCCAGCAGCTTGTCAGGGGGACGGTCACCCCTCCACTTT. It is translated as CASSLSGGRSPLHF.

This chain joins TRBV11-1 and TRBJ2-7; D is ambiguous. V lost 5 bases and J lost 5, with 16 bases in between. This CDR3 region has 14 residues. Germline V gene sequence: CDR1 SGHAT, CDR2 FQDESV (reference sequence). DNA of the CDR3: TGTGCCAGCAGCCTACCATCAGCTGTCAACGAGCAGTACTTC. It specifies CASSLPSAVNEQYF. The full variable domain, with the rest looked up from reference TRBV11-1 and TRBJ2-7, is EAEVAQSPRYKITEKSQAVAFWCDPISGHATLYWYRQILGQGPELLVQFQDESVVDDSQLPKDRFSAERLKGVDSTLKIQPAELGDSAMYLCASSLPSAVNEQYFGPGTRLTVT.

The chain joins TRBV4-1 to TRBJ2-3; TRBD2 is a possible D gene (7 bases). The length of the CDR3 is 16 residues. V lost 2 bases and J lost 3, with 15 bases in between. Germline values: CDR1 MGHRA, CDR2 YSYEKL. The CDR3 DNA sequence: TGCGCCAGCAGCCAAACTCTCGGGGGGCGGACAGATACGCAGTATTTT. Protein: CASSQTLGGRTDTQYF.

As for this clone: At one of its ends the junction is not consistent with the germline gene, which may arise from a read error. V is TRBV7-6 and J is TRBJ2-5; D gene ambiguous. The CDR3 runs to 14 residues. Germline V gene lookup returns CDR1 SGHVS and CDR2 FNYEAQ. The CDR3 loop is CASSLGIPKEPQYF. CDR3 coding DNA: TGTGCCAGCAGCTTAGGCATACCGAAAGAGCCCCAGTACTTC. Full variable domain (outside the CDR3, taken from reference TRBV7-6 and TRBJ2-5): GAGVSQSPRYKVTKRGQDVALRCDPISGHVSLYWYRQALGQGPEFLTYFNYEAQQDKSGLPNDRFSAERPEGSISTLTIQRTEQRDSAMYRCASSLGIPKEPQYFGPGTRLLVL.

The chain uses TRBV27 and TRBJ2-7; 8 nucleotides agree with TRBD2. V lost 0 bases, J lost 1 base, and 5 bases stayed unmatched. CDR1 is MNHEY, CDR2 SMNVEV, per germline (reference sequence). This CDR3 contains 16 residues. CDR3 sequence reads: CASSLSGGGRSYEQYF. Written as DNA, the CDR3 is TGTGCCAGCAGTTTATCCGGCGGGGGGAGGTCCTACGAGCAGTACTTC.

The chain has TRBV6-6 and TRBJ1-1; D gene uncertain. The V end was cut by 2 bases, the J end by 3 bases, with 13 bases between. This CDR3 has 15 residues. Germline lookup yields CDR1 MNHNY and CDR2 SVGAGI (reference sequence). Here the CDR3 DNA reads TGTGCCAGCAGTTACGGTCTTCCACGCGACACTGAAGCTTTCTTT. Its translation is CASSYGLPRDTEAFF.